This TCR beta chain came from a study of T-cell reconstitution after alpha-beta-depleted transplantation in children. TCRbeta library construction was performed incorporating unique molecular identifiers. Using its own MiXCR run on the PCR reads, TCRdb lists one record per CDR3 protein. Of a few hundred thousand distinct CDR3 sequences in the sample, roughly 8.2% are singletons; the top ten hold approximately 9.6%. The CDR3 covers 14 residues. Looked up from germline, CDR1 is SEHNR and CDR2 is FQNEAQ (reference sequence). V was clipped by 10 bases and J by 3 bases, with 15 bases between them. Whole-study findings and limits: T-cell counts and diversity at one year following transplant were attributed mainly to newly produced T cells.

This clonotype appeared many times. No antigen is known for it. V is TRBV7-9 and J is TRBJ2-2; D is unresolved. The TCR originated in a female patient aged 2-9 years who had a stem cell transplant for Fanconi anemia, so the T cells may come from the graft donor. The specimen comprised peripheral blood, sampled 360 days after TCRalphabeta/CD19-depleted stem cell transplant. CDR3 residues: CAIKGGGDTGELFF. CDR3 DNA: TGTGCCATAAAAGGCGGCGGAGACACCGGGGAGCTGTTTTTT.